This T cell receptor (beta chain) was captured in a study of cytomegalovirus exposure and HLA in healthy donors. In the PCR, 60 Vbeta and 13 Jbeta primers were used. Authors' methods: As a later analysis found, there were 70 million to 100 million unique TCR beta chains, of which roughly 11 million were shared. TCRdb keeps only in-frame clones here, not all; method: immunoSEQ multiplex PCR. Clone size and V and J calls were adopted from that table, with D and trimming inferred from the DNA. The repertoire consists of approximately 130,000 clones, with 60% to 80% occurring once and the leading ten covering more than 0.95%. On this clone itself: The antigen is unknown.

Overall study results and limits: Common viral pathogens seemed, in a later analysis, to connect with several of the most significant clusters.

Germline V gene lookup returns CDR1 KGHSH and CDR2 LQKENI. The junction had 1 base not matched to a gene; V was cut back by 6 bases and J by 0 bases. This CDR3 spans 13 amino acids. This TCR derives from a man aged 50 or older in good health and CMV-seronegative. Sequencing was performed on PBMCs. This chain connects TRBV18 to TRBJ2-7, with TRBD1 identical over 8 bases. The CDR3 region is CASSGQASYEQYF. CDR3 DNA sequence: TGTGCCAGCTCGGGACAGGCCTCCTACGAGCAGTACTTC. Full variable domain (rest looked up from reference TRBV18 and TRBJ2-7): NAGVMQNPRHLVRRRGQEARLRCSPMKGHSHVYWYRQLPEEGLKFMVYLQKENIIDESGMPKERFSAEFPKEGPSILRIQQVVRGDSAAYFCASSGQASYEQYFGPGTRLTVT.